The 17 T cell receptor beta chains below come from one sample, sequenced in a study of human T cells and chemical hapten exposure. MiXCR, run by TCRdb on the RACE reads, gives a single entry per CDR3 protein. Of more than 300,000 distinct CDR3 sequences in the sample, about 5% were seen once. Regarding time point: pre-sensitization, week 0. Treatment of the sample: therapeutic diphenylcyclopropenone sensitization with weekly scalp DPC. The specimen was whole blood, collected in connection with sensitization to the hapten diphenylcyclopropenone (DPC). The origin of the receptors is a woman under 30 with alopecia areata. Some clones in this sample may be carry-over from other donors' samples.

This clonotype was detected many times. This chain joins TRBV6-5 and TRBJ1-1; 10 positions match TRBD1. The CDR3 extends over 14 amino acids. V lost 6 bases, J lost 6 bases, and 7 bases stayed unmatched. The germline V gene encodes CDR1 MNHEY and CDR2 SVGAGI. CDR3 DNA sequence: TGTGCCAGCAGGGCCGGGACAGGGGTGTCTGAAGCTTTCTTT. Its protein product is CASRAGTGVSEAFF.

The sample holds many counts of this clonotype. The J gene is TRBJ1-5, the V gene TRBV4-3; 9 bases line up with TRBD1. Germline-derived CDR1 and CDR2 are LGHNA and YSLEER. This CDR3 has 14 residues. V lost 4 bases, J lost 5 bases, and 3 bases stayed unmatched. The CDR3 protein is CASSPTGGHQPQHF. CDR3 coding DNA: TGCGCCAGCAGCCCGACAGGGGGGCATCAGCCCCAGCATTTT.

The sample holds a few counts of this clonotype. The CDR3 loop reads CATTPGQASYEQYF. In DNA form, the CDR3 reads TGTGCCACCACCCCGGGACAGGCCTCCTACGAGCAGTACTTC. The rearrangement links TRBV7-2 to TRBJ2-7; 8 bases map to TRBD1. The V and J ends lost 10 bases and 0 bases, in that order; junction bases with no gene match: 8. Germline V gene data show CDR1 as SGHTA and CDR2 as FQGNSA. The CDR3 covers 14 residues. Supplemented by reference TRBV7-2 and TRBJ2-7, the full variable domain reads GAGVSQSPSNKVTEKGKDVELRCDPISGHTALYWYRQSLGQGLEFLIYFQGNSAPDKSGLPSDRFSAERTGGSVSTLTIQRTQQEDSAVYLCATTPGQASYEQYFGPGTRLTVT.

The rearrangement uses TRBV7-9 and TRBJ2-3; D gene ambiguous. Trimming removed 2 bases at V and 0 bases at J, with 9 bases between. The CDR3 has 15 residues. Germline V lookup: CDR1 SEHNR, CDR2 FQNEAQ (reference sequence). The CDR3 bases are TGTGCCAGCAGCTTACGGGTGTCTAGCACAGATACGCAGTATTTT. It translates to CASSLRVSSTDTQYF. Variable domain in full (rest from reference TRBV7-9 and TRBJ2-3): DTGVSQNPRHKITKRGQNVTFRCDPISEHNRLYWYRQTLGQGPEFLTYFQNEAQLEKSRLLSDRFSAERPKGSFSTLEIQRTEQGDSAMYLCASSLRVSSTDTQYFGPGTRLTVL.

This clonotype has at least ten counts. The CDR3 DNA sequence: TGCAGTGCTCCGAGGGGACAGGGGGATCCAGATACGCAGTATTTT. The encoded protein is CSAPRGQGDPDTQYF. This chain connects TRBV20-1 to TRBJ2-3, with 11 bases aligning to TRBD1. V gave up 5 bases and J gave up 4 bases; unmatched junction bases: 8. CDR3 length: 15 residues. Germline V gives CDR1 DFQATT, CDR2 SNEGSKA (reference sequence).

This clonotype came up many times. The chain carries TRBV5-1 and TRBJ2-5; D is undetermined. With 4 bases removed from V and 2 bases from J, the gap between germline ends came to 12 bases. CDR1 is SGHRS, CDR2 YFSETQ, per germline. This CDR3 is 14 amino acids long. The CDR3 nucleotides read TGCGCCAGCAGCCAGGACGTTGCTCAAGAGACCCAGTACTTC. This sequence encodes CASSQDVAQETQYF. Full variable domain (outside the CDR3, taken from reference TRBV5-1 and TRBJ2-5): KAGVTQTPRYLIKTRGQQVTLSCSPISGHRSVSWYQQTPGQGLQFLFEYFSETQRNKGNFPGRFSGRQFSNSRSEMNVSTLELGDSALYLCASSQDVAQETQYFGPGTRLLVL.

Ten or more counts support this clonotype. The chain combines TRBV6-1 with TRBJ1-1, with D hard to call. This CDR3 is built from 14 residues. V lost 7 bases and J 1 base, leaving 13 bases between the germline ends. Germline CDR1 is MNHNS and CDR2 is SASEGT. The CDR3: CASIQGYENTEAFF. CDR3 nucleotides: TGTGCCAGCATCCAAGGCTACGAGAACACTGAAGCTTTCTTT.

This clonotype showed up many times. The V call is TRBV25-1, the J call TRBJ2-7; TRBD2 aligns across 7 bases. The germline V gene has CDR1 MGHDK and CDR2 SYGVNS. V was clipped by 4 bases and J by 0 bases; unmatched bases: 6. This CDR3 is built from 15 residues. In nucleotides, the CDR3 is TGTGCCAGCAGTGTCGGGGGGTACCGCTCCTACGAGCAGTACTTC. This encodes CASSVGGYRSYEQYF.

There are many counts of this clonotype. In nucleotides, the CDR3 is TGCAGCGCCATGGACAGTTTCACCGGGGAGCTGTTTTTT. Translated: CSAMDSFTGELFF. The rearrangement joins TRBV29-1 to TRBJ2-2, with D maybe TRBD1 (6 bases). Deletions cut 7 bases from V and 4 bases from J, with 13 bases between. Germline V gene lookup returns CDR1 SQVTM and CDR2 ANQGSEA. The CDR3 runs to 13 residues.

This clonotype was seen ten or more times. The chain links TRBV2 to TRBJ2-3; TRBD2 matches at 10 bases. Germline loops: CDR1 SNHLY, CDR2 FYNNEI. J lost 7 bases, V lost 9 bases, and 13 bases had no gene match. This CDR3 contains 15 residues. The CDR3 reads CASTLAGAITYTQYF. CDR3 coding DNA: TGTGCCAGTACTCTAGCGGGGGCCATTACATATACGCAGTATTTT.

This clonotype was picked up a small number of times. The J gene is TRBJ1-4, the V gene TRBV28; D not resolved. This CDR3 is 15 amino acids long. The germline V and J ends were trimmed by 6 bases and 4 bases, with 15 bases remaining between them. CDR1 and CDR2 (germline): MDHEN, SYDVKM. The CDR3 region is CASSSSLGFNEKLFF. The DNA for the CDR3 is TGTGCCAGCAGCTCGTCTCTGGGGTTTAATGAAAAACTGTTTTTT. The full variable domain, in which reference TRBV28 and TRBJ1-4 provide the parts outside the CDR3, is DVKVTQSSRYLVKRTGEKVFLECVQDMDHENMFWYRQDPGLGLRLIYFSYDVKMKEKGDIPEGYSVSREKKERFSLILESASTNQTSMYLCASSSSLGFNEKLFFGSGTQLSVL.

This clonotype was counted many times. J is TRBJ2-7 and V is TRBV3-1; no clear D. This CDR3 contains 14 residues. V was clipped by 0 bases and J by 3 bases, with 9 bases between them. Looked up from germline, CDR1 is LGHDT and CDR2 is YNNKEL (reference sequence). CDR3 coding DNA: TGTGCCAGCAGCCAAGATTTCCGAGTCTACGAGCAGTACTTC. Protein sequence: CASSQDFRVYEQYF.

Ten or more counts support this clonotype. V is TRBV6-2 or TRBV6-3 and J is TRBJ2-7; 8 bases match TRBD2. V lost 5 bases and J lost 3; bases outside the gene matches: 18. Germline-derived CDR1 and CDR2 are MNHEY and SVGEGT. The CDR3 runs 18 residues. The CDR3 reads CASSPRGDAGGKNYEQYF. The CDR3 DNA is TGTGCCAGCAGTCCCAGAGGCGATGCGGGGGGAAAGAACTACGAGCAGTACTTC.

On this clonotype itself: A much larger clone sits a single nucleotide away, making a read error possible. The CDR3 coding sequence is TGTTCCAGCAGTGGCCGGGACAGGAGCTCCTACGAGCAGTACTTC. This gives the protein CSSSGRDRSSYEQYF. This chain connects TRBV6-5 to TRBJ2-7, with 8 bases identical to TRBD1. Germline V gene lookup returns CDR1 MNHEY and CDR2 SVGAGI. This CDR3 is 15 amino acids long.

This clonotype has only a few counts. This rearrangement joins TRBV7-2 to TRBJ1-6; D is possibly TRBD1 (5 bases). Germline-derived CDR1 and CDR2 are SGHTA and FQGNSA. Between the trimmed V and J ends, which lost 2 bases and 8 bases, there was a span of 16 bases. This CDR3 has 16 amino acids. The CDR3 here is CASSLFTRGGDSPLHF. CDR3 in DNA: TGTGCCAGCAGCTTATTCACGCGGGGGGGTGATTCACCCCTCCACTTT.

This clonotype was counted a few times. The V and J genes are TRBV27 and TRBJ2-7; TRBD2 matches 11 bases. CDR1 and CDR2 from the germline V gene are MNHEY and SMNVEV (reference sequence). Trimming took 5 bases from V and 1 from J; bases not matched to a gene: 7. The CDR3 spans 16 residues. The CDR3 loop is CASSLTTSGASYEQYF. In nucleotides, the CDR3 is TGTGCCAGCAGTCTCACGACTAGCGGGGCTTCCTACGAGCAGTACTTC.

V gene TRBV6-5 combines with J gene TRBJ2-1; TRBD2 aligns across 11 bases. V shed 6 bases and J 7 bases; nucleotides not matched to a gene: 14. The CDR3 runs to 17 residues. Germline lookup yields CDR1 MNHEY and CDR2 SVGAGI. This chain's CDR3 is CASRTTLTSGVRNEQFF. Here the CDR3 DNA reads TGTGCCAGCAGGACTACCTTGACTAGCGGGGTGAGGAATGAGCAGTTCTTC.